This is a list of T cell receptor beta chains from one sample in a study of T cells in Graves' hyperthyroidism and ophthalmopathy. MiXCR, applied by TCRdb to the multiplex PCR reads, yields one record per CDR3 protein. Among 300,000 to 400,000 distinct CDR3 sequences listed, about 15% were seen once. The sequenced material came from blood. Every receptor here comes from a woman between 55 and 75 years old with Graves' hyperthyroidism. The CDR3 runs from the conserved cysteine through the conserved F or W. A D gene is named only where the DNA matches it firmly. The size entry is marked missing in some rows and otherwise reads once, few, many or a size class.

DNA: TGTGCCTGGAGTGTATCAGGGACGGGAAATTCACCCCTCCACTTT
CDR3: CAWSVSGTGNSPLHF
J: TRBJ1-6
D: NA
size: NA
V: TRBV30

DNA: TGTGCCAGCACGGCACAGGGGTACCCCCAACTGTTTTTT
CDR3: CASTAQGYPQLFF
J: TRBJ1-4
D: TRBD1
size: many
V: TRBV2

DNA: TGCGCCAGCAGCCGGGGTGAAGGTTATAATTCACCCCTCCACTTT
CDR3: CASSRGEGYNSPLHF
J: TRBJ1-6
D: NA
size: NA
V: TRBV4-1

DNA: TGTGCCAGCTCACCGGGACAGGCCTTTTCCGGGGAGCTGTTTTTT
CDR3: CASSPGQAFSGELFF
J: TRBJ2-2
D: TRBD1
size: few
V: TRBV18

DNA: TGTGCCATCAGTGACGGGGGACAGAGGCAAGAGACCCAGTACTTC
CDR3: CAISDGGQRQETQYF
J: TRBJ2-5
D: NA
size: many
V: TRBV10-3

DNA: TGCAGTGGTTTACAGTTCCAAGAGACCCAGTACTTC
CDR3: CSGLQFQETQYF
J: TRBJ2-5
D: NA
size: many
V: TRBV20-1

DNA: TGTGCCAGCAGCCCCCGGACAGGATCGCACACAGATACGCAGTATTTT
CDR3: CASSPRTGSHTDTQYF
J: TRBJ2-3
D: TRBD1
size: NA
V: TRBV7-3

DNA: TGTGCCAGCTTGCCTAGCGGGGTTAGCACAGATACGCAGTATTTT
CDR3: CASLPSGVSTDTQYF
J: TRBJ2-3
D: TRBD2
size: many
V: TRBV2

DNA: TGTGCCAGCAGCTTGAGCAGGGAGCTGTTTTTT
CDR3: CASSLSRELFF
J: TRBJ2-2
D: NA
size: many
V: TRBV13

DNA: TGCAGTGCCGTCCGGGACAGTTCCTACGAGCAGTACTTC
CDR3: CSAVRDSSYEQYF
J: TRBJ2-7
D: TRBD1
size: NA
V: TRBV20-1

DNA: TGCGCCACCCGGGGACTAGCGGGCTACAATGAGCAGTTCTTC
CDR3: CATRGLAGYNEQFF
J: TRBJ2-1
D: TRBD2
size: few
V: TRBV5-1

DNA: TGCAGCGTTGAAGAGTGGACAGGGGGCGGGGATACGCAGTATTTT
CDR3: CSVEEWTGGGDTQYF
J: TRBJ2-3
D: TRBD1
size: many
V: TRBV29-1

DNA: TGTGCCAGCAGTTACCGGGGACAGGGTGGGGAGACCCAGTACTTC
CDR3: CASSYRGQGGETQYF
J: TRBJ2-5
D: TRBD1
size: few
V: TRBV6-2/TRBV6-3

DNA: TGTGCCAGCAGCTTAATGTACGGTTCCTACAATGAGCAGTTCTTC
CDR3: CASSLMYGSYNEQFF
J: TRBJ2-1
D: NA
size: many
V: TRBV11-1

DNA: TGTGCCAGCAGCTCGCGGGCAATCGGGACAGGCACTATCTCCTACGAGCAGTACTTC
CDR3: CASSSRAIGTGTISYEQYF
J: TRBJ2-7
D: TRBD1
size: NA
V: TRBV7-9

DNA: TGTGCCAGCAGTTTATTTGGACAGGGGGTTGATGAGCAGTTCTTC
CDR3: CASSLFGQGVDEQFF
J: TRBJ2-1
D: TRBD1
size: NA
V: TRBV12-3/TRBV12-4

DNA: TGTGCCAGCAGCTTCTCAACGGCCCCCTACGAGCAGTACTTC
CDR3: CASSFSTAPYEQYF
J: TRBJ2-7
D: NA
size: many
V: TRBV13

DNA: TGTGCCAGTAGTAAGAGTATAGGAACAGGGGTTTACCAGCCCCAGCATTTT
CDR3: CASSKSIGTGVYQPQHF
J: TRBJ1-5
D: TRBD1
size: few
V: TRBV19

DNA: TGTGCCAGCAGTTACCAAGAGGTCACCGGGGAGCTGTTTTTT
CDR3: CASSYQEVTGELFF
J: TRBJ2-2
D: NA
size: few
V: TRBV6-5

DNA: TGCGTCAGCGACGGCGGGGAGACCCAGTACTTC
CDR3: CVSDGGETQYF
J: TRBJ2-5
D: NA
size: NA
V: TRBV5-1

DNA: TGCGCCAGCAGCTTGTCAGCGGGCGTGACCTCCTACAATGAGCAGTTCTTC
CDR3: CASSLSAGVTSYNEQFF
J: TRBJ2-1
D: NA
size: many
V: TRBV5-1

DNA: TGTGCCAGCAGTAAGGGGACTTCTAATGAAAAACTGTTTTTT
CDR3: CASSKGTSNEKLFF
J: TRBJ1-4
D: NA
size: many
V: TRBV6-1

DNA: TGCGCCAGCAGTCACTCACGAGGGGGCGCAGGGACCCAGTACTTC
CDR3: CASSHSRGGAGTQYF
J: TRBJ2-5
D: TRBD1
size: NA
V: TRBV4-1

DNA: TGCAGTGCAGAAGGACTAGGCCGTTACGAGCAGTACTTC
CDR3: CSAEGLGRYEQYF
J: TRBJ2-7
D: TRBD2
size: many
V: TRBV20-1

DNA: TGTGCCAGCAGCGGTTTAGCGGCCTCGGGAATCAACCAGGTCTTCTACACCTTC
CDR3: CASSGLAASGINQVFYTF
J: TRBJ1-2
D: NA
size: NA
V: TRBV9

DNA: TGTGCCAGTAGTATCGACAGGGGCACCGGGGAGCTGTTTTTT
CDR3: CASSIDRGTGELFF
J: TRBJ2-2
D: TRBD1
size: few
V: TRBV19

DNA: TGTGCCAGCAGAGGTCAGCGGGGCCCTTACAATGAGCAGTTCTTC
CDR3: CASRGQRGPYNEQFF
J: TRBJ2-1
D: TRBD2
size: many
V: TRBV6-1

DNA: TGTGCCAGCAGCTTGGGAGGGTCGTTGGCCTACGAGCAGTACTTC
CDR3: CASSLGGSLAYEQYF
J: TRBJ2-7
D: TRBD2
size: many
V: TRBV7-2

DNA: TGTGCCAGCACCCGGGGGAAGGGGGTGGGAGGGAATGAGCAGTTCTTC
CDR3: CASTRGKGVGGNEQFF
J: TRBJ2-1
D: NA
size: many
V: TRBV6-1

DNA: TGTGCCAGCAGTGGAACCCAAAGGGAGCAGTTCTTC
CDR3: CASSGTQREQFF
J: TRBJ2-1
D: NA
size: NA
V: TRBV6-2/TRBV6-3

DNA: TGTGCCACCAGCAGAGATACAGGTGTTTGGGTCTACGAGCAGTACTTC
CDR3: CATSRDTGVWVYEQYF
J: TRBJ2-7
D: NA
size: many
V: TRBV15